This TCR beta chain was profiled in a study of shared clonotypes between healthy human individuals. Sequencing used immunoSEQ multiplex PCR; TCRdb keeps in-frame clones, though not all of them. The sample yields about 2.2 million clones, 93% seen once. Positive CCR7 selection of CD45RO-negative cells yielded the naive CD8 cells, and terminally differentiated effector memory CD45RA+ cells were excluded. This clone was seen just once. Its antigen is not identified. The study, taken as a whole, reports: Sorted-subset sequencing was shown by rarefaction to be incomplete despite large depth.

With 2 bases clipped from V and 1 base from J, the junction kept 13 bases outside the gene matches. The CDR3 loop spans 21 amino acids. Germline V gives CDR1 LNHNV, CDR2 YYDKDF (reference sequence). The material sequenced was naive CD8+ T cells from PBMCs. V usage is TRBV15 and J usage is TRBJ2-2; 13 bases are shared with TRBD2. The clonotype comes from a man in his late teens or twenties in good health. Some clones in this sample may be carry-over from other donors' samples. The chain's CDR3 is CATSRPQGGTSGMWNTGELFF. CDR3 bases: TGTGCCACCAGCAGACCGCAGGGGGGGACTAGCGGGATGTGGAACACCGGGGAGCTGTTTTTT.